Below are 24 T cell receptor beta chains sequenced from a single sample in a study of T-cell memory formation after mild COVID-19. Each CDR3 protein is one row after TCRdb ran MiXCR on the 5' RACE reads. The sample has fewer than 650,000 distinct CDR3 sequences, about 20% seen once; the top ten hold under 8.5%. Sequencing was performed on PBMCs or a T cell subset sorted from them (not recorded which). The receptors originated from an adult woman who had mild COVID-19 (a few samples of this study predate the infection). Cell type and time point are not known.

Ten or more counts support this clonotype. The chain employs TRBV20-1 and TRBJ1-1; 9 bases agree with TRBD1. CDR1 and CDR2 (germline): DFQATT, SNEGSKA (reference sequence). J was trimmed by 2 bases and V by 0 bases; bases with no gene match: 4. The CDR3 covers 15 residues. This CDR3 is CSARDSGQGNTEAFF. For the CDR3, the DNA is TGCAGTGCTAGAGATTCGGGACAGGGAAACACTGAAGCTTTCTTT.

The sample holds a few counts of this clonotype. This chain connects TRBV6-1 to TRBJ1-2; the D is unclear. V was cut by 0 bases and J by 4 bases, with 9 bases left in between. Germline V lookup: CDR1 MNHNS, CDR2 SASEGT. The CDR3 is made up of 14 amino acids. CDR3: CASSEAPASYGYTF. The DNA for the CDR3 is TGTGCCAGCAGTGAAGCTCCAGCCTCCTATGGCTACACCTTC.

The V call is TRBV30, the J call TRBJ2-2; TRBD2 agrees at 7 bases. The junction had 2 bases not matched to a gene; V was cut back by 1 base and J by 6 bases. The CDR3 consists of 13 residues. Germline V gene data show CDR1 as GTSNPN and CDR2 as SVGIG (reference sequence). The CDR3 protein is CAWSARGAGELFF. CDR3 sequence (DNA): TGTGCCTGGAGTGCCCGGGGGGCCGGGGAGCTGTTTTTT.

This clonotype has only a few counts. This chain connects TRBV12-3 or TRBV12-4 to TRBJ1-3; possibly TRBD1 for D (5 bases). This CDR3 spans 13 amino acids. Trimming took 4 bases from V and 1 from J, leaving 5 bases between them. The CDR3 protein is CASSSGSGNTIYF. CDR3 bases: TGTGCCAGCAGTTCAGGGTCTGGAAACACCATATATTTT.

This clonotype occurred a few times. Here the CDR3 DNA reads TGCAGTGCCAGGGACAGGGCTGTCTACAATGAGCAGTTCTTC. Amino acids: CSARDRAVYNEQFF. The gene calls are TRBV20-1 and TRBJ2-1, with TRBD1 matching over 9 bases. The germline gives CDR1 DFQATT, CDR2 SNEGSKA (reference sequence). This CDR3 has 14 amino acids. Losses at the gene ends were 6 bases for V and 3 bases for J; bases not matched to a gene: 6.

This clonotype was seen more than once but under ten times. The CDR3 DNA is TGTGCCAGCAGTTCATCGGGACTAGCCCCAGATACGCAGTATTTT. This codes for CASSSSGLAPDTQYF. This rearrangement joins TRBV27 to TRBJ2-3; the match to TRBD2 covers 9 bases. Losses at the gene ends were 4 bases for V and 4 bases for J; bases not matched to a gene: 6. The CDR3 is made up of 15 amino acids. Germline CDR1 is MNHEY and CDR2 is SMNVEV (reference sequence).

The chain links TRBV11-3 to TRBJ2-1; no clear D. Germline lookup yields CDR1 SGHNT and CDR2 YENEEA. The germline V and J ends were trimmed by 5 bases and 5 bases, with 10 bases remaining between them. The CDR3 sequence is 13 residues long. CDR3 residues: CASSRDGNNEQFF. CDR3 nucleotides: TGTGCCAGCAGCCGAGACGGAAACAATGAGCAGTTCTTC.

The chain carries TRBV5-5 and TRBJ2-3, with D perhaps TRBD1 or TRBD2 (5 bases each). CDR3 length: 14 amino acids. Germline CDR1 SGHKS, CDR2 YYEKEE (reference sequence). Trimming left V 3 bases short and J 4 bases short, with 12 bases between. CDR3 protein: CASSSEWGSDTQYF. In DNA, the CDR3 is TGTGCCAGCAGCTCCGAGTGGGGGTCAGATACGCAGTATTTT. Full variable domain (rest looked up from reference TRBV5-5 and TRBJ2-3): DAGVTQSPTHLIKTRGQQVTLRCSPISGHKSVSWYQQVLGQGPQFIFQYYEKEERGRGNFPDRFSARQFPNYSSELNVNALLLGDSALYLCASSSEWGSDTQYFGPGTRLTVL.

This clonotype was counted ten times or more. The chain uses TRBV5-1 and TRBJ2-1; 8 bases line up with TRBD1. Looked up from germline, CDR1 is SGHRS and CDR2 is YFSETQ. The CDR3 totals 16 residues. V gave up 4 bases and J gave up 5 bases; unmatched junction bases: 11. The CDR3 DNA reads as TGCGCCAGCAGCATCGGACAGGGATACATTCACAATGAGCAGTTCTTC. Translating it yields CASSIGQGYIHNEQFF.

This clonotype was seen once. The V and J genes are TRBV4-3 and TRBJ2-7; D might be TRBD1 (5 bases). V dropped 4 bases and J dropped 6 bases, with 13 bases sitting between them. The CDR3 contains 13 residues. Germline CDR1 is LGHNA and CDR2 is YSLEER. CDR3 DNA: TGCGCCAGCAGCCTGACGGTAGACAGCGAGCAGTACTTC. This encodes CASSLTVDSEQYF.

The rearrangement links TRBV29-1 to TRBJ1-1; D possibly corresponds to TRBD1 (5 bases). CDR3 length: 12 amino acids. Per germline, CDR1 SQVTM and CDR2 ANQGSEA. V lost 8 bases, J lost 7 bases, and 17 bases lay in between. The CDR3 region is CSLSGPPVEAFF. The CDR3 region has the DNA TGCAGCCTCTCGGGACCGCCTGTTGAAGCTTTCTTT.

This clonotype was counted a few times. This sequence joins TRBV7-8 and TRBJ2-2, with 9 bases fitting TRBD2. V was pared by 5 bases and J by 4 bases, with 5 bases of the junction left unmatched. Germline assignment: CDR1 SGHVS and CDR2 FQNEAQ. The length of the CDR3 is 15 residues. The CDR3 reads CASSRGGASTGELFF. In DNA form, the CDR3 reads TGTGCCAGCAGCCGCGGGGGGGCCAGCACCGGGGAGCTGTTTTTT. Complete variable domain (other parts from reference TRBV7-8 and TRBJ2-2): GAGVSQSPRYKVAKRGQDVALRCDPISGHVSLFWYQQALGQGPEFLTYFQNEAQLDKSGLPSDRFFAERPEGSVSTLKIQRTQQEDSAVYLCASSRGGASTGELFFGEGSRLTVL.

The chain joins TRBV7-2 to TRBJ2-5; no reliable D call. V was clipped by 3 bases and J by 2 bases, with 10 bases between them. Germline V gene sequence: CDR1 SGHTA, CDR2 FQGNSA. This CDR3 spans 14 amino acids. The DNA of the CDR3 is TGTGCCAGCAGCTTTTCACACGTTCAAGAGACCCAGTACTTC. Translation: CASSFSHVQETQYF.

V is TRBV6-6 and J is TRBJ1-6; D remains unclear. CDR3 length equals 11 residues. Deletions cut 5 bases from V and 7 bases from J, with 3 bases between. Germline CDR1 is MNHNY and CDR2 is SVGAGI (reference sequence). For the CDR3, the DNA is TGTGCCAGCAGTGAAAATTCACCCCTCCACTTT. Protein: CASSENSPLHF.

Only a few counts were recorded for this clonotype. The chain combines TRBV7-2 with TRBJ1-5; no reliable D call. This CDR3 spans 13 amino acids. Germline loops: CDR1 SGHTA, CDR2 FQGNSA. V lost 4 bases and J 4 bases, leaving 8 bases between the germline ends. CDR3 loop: CASSSSPNQPQHF. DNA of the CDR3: TGTGCCAGCAGCTCTTCCCCGAATCAGCCCCAGCATTTT.

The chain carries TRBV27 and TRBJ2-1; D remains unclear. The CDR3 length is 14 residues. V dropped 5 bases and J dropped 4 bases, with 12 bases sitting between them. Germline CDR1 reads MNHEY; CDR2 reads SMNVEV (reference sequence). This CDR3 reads CASSPELGYNEQFF. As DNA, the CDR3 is TGTGCCAGCAGTCCGGAACTGGGGTACAATGAGCAGTTCTTC.

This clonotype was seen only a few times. The DNA of the CDR3 is TGTGCCAGCAGTTTAGGCTCTTGGGGCTACTTC. Amino acids: CASSLGSWGYF. J is TRBJ2-7 and V is TRBV12-3 or TRBV12-4, with D maybe TRBD1 (5 bases). CDR3 length equals 11 residues. V dropped 1 base and J dropped 13 bases, with 11 bases sitting between them.

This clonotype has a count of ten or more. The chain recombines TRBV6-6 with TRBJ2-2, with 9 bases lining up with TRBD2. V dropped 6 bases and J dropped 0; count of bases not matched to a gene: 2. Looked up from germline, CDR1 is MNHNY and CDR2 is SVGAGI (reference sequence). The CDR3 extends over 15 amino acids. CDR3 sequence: CASRRTSANTGELFF. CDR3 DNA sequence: TGTGCCAGCAGAAGGACTAGCGCGAACACCGGGGAGCTGTTTTTT.

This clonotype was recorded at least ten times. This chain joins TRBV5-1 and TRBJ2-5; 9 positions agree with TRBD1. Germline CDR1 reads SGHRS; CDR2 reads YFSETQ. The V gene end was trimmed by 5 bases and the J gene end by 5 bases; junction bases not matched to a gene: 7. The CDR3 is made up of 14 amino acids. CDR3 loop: CASRSGTGSETQYF. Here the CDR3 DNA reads TGCGCCAGCAGATCCGGGACAGGGTCCGAGACCCAGTACTTC. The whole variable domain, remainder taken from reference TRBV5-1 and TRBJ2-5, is KAGVTQTPRYLIKTRGQQVTLSCSPISGHRSVSWYQQTPGQGLQFLFEYFSETQRNKGNFPGRFSGRQFSNSRSEMNVSTLELGDSALYLCASRSGTGSETQYFGPGTRLLVL.

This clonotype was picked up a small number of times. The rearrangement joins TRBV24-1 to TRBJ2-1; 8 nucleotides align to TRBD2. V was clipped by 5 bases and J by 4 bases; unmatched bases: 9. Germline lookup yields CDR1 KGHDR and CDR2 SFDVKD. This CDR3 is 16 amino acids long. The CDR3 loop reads CATSVAGGGSYNEQFF. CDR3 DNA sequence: TGTGCCACCAGTGTGGCCGGGGGGGGGTCTTACAATGAGCAGTTCTTC.

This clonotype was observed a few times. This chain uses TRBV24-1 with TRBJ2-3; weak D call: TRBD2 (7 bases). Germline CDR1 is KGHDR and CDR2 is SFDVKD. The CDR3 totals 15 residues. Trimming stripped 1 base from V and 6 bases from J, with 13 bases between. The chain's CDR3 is CATSDFTGGKDTQYF. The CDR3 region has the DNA TGTGCCACCAGTGATTTTACGGGGGGCAAGGATACGCAGTATTTT.

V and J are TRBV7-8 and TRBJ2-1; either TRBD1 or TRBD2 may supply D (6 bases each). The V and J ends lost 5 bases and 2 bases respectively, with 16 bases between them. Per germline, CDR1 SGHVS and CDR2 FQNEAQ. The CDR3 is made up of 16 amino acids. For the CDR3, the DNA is TGTGCCAGCAGCGCGAGGGGGGCTACAACCTACAATGAGCAGTTCTTC. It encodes CASSARGATTYNEQFF.

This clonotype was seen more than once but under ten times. Written as DNA, the CDR3 is TGCGCCAGCAGCCTACGGACTAGCGGCGTCACAGATACGCAGTATTTT. Translated: CASSLRTSGVTDTQYF. The chain joins TRBV5-1 to TRBJ2-3; 10 bases line up with TRBD2. This CDR3 spans 16 amino acids. Germline V gene sequence: CDR1 SGHRS, CDR2 YFSETQ. The V and J ends lost 4 bases and 2 bases, in that order; junction bases with no gene match: 7.

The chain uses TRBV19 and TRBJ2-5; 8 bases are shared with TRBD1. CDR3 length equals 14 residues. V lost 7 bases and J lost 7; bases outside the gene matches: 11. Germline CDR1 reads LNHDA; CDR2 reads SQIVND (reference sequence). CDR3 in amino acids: CASKGQGPSGTQYF. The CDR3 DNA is TGTGCCAGTAAAGGACAGGGCCCCTCAGGGACCCAGTACTTC.